The clone carrying this T cell receptor (beta chain) has just one count. The data stem from a study of technical replicates of blood from a few donors. Germline CDR1 reads SGHNT; CDR2 reads YYREEE (reference sequence). The length of the CDR3 is 16 residues. V was cut by 5 bases and J by 5 bases, with 20 bases left in between. Profiling relied on immunoSEQ multiplex PCR, and the TCRdb table lists in-frame clones only, not all of them. The sample gives 80,000 to 95,000 clones, 95% to 97% of which show up once; 0.31% is in the top ten. The sequence derives from a human donor in good health. The genes are TRBV5-4 and TRBJ2-1; D possibly corresponds to TRBD2 (6 bases). Sequenced sample: T cells isolated from PBMCs. The CDR3 loop reads CASSPGTPLGDNEQFF. The CDR3 DNA follows: TGTGCCAGCAGTCCCGGGACTCCCCTCGGAGACAATGAGCAGTTCTTC.